Sequencing of this TCR beta chain was carried out in a study of identical twins listed by TCRdb under 2016. Some background on the complete study: To test whether fetal clonotypes persist, this study deep-sequenced TCR alpha and beta repertoires from monozygotic twins, from unrelated adults of various ages, and from cord blood. To rule out contamination, the twin experiments were replicated at different times with different library preparation protocols.

Taken from cysteine to phenylalanine, the CDR3 has 14 residues. Just CDR3 DNA is preserved here, 42 bases in frame from base 1. V is clipped by 1 base and J by 4 bases, and the sequence between their germline boundaries is 10 bases long. All donors were healthy Caucasians. The twin cohort comprised three pairs of female monozygotic twins, all aged roughly 18 to 30 years. CD4+ and CD8+ T cell populations were isolated with positive isolation kits from Invitrogen. The study at large found these results: Conclusions relied on cross-sectional statistical analysis, since the same donors could not be followed over many years. Zero-insertion analyses could be partly confounded by invariant T cells such as MAIT and iNKT, although diverse VJ usage argued against such confounding for most clonotypes. In monozygotic twins, out-of-frame TCR alpha sharing was systematically underestimated by recombination models, although the models agreed with sharing between unrelated individuals. Abundant cord blood beta clonotypes carried fewer insertions; young adult naive repertoires showed a weaker similar trend, while memory repertoires showed none. Compared with coincidental sharing between unrelated individuals, out-of-frame TCR alpha sequences shared between twins had an excess of sequences with low generation probability. A weaker excess of twin sharing was found in beta out-of-frame sequences because the signal-to-noise ratio was lowered by fewer shared sequences.

Receptor amplification or capture employed 5' RACE. TCRdb names Illumina HiSeq 2000 as the instrument used. Template switching added a universal primer binding site, and the final cDNA carried a unique molecular identifier that allowed TCR cDNA molecules to be counted accurately. First-strand cDNA for TCR alpha and beta chains was synthesized from specific primers in the conserved constant-segment region. To control for contamination, every cDNA library carried two barcodes: a SMART-Mk sample barcode plus Illumina barcodes. Two successive PCR steps introduced TruSeq adapter sequences along with Illumina sample barcodes. Sequencing of the TCR alpha and beta cDNA libraries was done on the Illumina HiSeq platform using custom primers. Concerning the study's data processing: Unique molecular identifiers were extracted from raw reads with MiGEC, and CDR3 positions were determined with MiXCR. For each individual, recombination models were inferred using an EM algorithm with the repgenHMM and IGoR tools. The analysis of shared clonotypes was done with the tcR package in R, with sharing normalized by the product of cloneset sizes. Out-of-frame nonproductive sequences were analyzed to study raw recombination free of thymic and clonal selection effects. TCRdb reran the public reads through fastp at Q25 and MiXCR, keeping productive beta chains. Each record represents a unique CDR3 protein, reported with the most common genes and DNA among its rows. The V and J calls and clone size come from TCRdb's table, not from the authors' own analysis. This sample comprises around 230,000 distinct CDR3 sequences, 5.5% to 7.5% of them detected only once. Of the sample, about 14% is held by the ten largest clones.

On this clonotype: Its target antigen remains unknown. Base qualities are not at hand, and no much larger clone is one base apart.

Another study also made use of these data, one on T cells expressing NK-cell markers. As that second paper reports: In sorted CD3+CD56+NKG2C+, CD3+CD56+NKG2C- and CD3+CD56-NKG2C+ T-cell subsets from about eight donors, TCR beta-chain repertoires were profiled. Among the eight sequenced donors, seven were HCMV-seropositive and one was HCMV-seronegative. In several experiments an anti-gammadeltaTCR antibody was added to restrict sorting to alphabetaTCR-expressing T cells. In over 5 donors, the dominant CD3+CD56+NKG2C+ clonotypes were among the top 10 CD8+ clonotypes and accounted for about 1.0-7.5% of CD8+ T cells. Those dominant clonotypes were again the most abundant among CD3+CD56-NKG2C+ cells in four donors, at about 28.3-65%. It remained unclear whether the expanded NKG2C-expressing T cell clones were specific for HCMV antigens. Randomly selected healthy volunteers, three men and five women, were used as the eight sequenced donors. A commercial ELISA kit detecting HCMV-specific IgG in serum was used to determine HCMV serostatus. Reads were demultiplexed and grouped by UMI with MIGEC, and clonotypes were assembled and quantified with MiTCR. Only TCR cDNA sequences supported by at least two reads were kept to exclude erroneous sequences. The tcR package was used for downstream repertoire analysis, and clonotypes were matched between fractions using CDR3 nucleotide sequence together with V segment. VDJmatch was used to annotate antigen specificity against VDJdb, with one amino acid substitution in CDR3 permitted.

Source material: CD8+ T cells sorted from blood. The TCR originated in a woman under 30 in good health. The rearrangement combines TRBV12-3 or TRBV12-4 with TRBJ1-2; TRBD1 could be the D gene, as 5 bases match. The CDR3 in this case is CASSLGQGPYGYTF. The DNA reads as follows: TGTGCCAGCAGTTTAGGCCAGGGACCCTATGGCTACACCTTC.